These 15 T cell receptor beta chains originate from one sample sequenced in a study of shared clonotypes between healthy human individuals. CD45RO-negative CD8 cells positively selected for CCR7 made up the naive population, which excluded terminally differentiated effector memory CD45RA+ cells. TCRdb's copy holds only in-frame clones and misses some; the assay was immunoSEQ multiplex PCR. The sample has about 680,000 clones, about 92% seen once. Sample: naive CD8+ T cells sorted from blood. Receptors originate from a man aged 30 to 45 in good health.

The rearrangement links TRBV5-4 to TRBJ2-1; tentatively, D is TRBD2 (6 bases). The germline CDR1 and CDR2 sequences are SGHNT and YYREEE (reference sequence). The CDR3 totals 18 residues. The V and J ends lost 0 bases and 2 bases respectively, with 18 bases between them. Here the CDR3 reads CASSLAGGRLAPYNEQFF. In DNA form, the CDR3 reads TGTGCCAGCAGCTTGGCCGGGGGTCGGCTAGCTCCCTACAATGAGCAGTTCTTC. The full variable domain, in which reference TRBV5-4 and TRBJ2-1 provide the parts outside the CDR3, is ETGVTQSPTHLIKTRGQQVTLRCSSQSGHNTVSWYQQALGQGPQFIFQYYREEENGRGNFPPRFSGLQFPNYSSELNVNALELDDSALYLCASSLAGGRLAPYNEQFFGPGTRLTVL.

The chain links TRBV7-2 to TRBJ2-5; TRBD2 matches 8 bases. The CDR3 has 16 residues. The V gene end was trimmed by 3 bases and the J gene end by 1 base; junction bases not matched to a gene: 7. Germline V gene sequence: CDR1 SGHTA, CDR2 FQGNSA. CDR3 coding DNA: TGTGCCAGCAGCTTTATAGCGGGATTGAGCCAAGAGACCCAGTACTTC. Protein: CASSFIAGLSQETQYF.

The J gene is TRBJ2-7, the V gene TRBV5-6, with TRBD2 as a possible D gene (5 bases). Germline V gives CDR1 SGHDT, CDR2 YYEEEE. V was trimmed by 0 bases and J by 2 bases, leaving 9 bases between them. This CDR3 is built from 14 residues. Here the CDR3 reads CASSLGGSPYEQYF. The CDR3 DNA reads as TGTGCCAGCAGCTTGGGAGGGTCTCCCTACGAGCAGTACTTC.

CDR3 DNA: TGTGCCAGCAGCTTTAGGAAGGGGTTGAACACTGAAGCTTTCTTT. As protein: CASSFRKGLNTEAFF. The chain combines TRBV12-1 with TRBJ1-1; the table names TRBD1, a call not compared with the DNA. TRBV12-1 is listed as a pseudogene. The CDR3 is made up of 15 amino acids.

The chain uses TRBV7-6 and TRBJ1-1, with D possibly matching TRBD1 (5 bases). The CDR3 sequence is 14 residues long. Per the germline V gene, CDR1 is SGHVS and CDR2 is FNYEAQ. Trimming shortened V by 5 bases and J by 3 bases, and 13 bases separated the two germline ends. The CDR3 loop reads CASSAGTGDTEAFF. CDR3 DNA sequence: TGTGCCAGCAGCGCAGGGACCGGGGACACTGAAGCTTTCTTT.

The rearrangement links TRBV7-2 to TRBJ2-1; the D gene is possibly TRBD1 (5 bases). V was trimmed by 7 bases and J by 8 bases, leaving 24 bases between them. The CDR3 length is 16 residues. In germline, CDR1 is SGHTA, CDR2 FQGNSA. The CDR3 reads CASNQPDNHPIDEQFF. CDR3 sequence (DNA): TGTGCCAGCAACCAACCGGACAACCACCCCATTGATGAGCAGTTCTTC.

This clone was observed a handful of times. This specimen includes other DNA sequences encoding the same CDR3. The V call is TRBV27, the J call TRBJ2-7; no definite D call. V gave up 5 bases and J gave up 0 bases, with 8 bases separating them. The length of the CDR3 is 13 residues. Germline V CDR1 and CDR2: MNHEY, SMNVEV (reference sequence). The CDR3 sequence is CASSPGASYEQYF. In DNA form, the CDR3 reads TGTGCCAGCAGTCCGGGTGCCTCCTACGAGCAGTACTTC.

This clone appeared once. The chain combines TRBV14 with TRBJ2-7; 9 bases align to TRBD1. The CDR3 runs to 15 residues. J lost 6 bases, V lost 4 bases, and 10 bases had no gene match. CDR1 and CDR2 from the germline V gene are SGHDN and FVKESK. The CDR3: CASSPSNYRGPEQYF. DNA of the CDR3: TGTGCCAGCAGCCCAAGCAATTACAGGGGGCCCGAGCAGTACTTC.

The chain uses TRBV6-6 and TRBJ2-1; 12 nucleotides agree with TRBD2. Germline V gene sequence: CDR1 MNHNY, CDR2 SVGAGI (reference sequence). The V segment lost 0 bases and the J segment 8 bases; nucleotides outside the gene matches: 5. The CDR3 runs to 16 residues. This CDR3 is CASSYSTSGSRYEQFF. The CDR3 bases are TGTGCCAGCAGTTACTCGACTAGCGGGAGTCGGTATGAGCAGTTCTTC.

For the CDR3, the DNA is TGCAGCGTTGAAGGGCCGTCGGGACGCCTCTACGAGCAGTACTTC. Amino acid sequence: CSVEGPSGRLYEQYF. The J gene is TRBJ2-7, the V gene TRBV29-1, with D perhaps given as TRBD1 or TRBD2 (5 bases each). The CDR3 is made up of 15 amino acids. The V end was cut by 1 base, the J end by 3 bases, with 16 bases between. Germline V gene sequence: CDR1 SQVTM, CDR2 ANQGSEA.

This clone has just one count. CDR3 bases: TGTGCCAGTAGTGCCCGGGACAGGGGGCTTTGGGATCAGCCCCAGCATTTT. Protein product: CASSARDRGLWDQPQHF. The chain combines TRBV19 with TRBJ1-5; 12 bases match TRBD1. With V trimmed by 5 bases and J by 5 bases, 10 bases remained unmatched. The CDR3 runs to 17 residues. Per germline, CDR1 LNHDA and CDR2 SQIVND (reference sequence).

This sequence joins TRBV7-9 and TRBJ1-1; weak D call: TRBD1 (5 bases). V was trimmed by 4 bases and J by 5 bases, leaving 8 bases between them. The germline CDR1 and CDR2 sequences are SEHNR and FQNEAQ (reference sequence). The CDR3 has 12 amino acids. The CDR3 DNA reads TGTGCCAGCAGCTCCGACAGTACTGAAGCTTTCTTT. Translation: CASSSDSTEAFF.

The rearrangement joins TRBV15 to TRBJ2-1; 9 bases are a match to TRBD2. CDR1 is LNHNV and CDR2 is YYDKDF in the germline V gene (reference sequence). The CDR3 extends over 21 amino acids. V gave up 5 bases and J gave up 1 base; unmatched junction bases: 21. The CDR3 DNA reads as TGTGCCACCAGCGCTCCTATTACGGGCGGGAGGGCGTTAGGTTCCTACAATGAGCAGTTCTTC. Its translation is CATSAPITGGRALGSYNEQFF.

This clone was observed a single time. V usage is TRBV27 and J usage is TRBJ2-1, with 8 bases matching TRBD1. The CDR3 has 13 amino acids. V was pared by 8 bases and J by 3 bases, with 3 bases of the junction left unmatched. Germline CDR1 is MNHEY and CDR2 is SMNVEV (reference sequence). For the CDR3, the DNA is TGTGCCAGCCAGGACAGGGACTACAATGAGCAGTTCTTC. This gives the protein CASQDRDYNEQFF.

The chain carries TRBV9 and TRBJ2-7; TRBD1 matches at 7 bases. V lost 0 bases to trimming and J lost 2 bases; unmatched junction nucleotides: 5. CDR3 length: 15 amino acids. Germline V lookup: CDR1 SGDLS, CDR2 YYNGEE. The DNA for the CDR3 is TGTGCCAGCAGCGTAGACGAGACAGGGCCCTACGAGCAGTACTTC. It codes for CASSVDETGPYEQYF. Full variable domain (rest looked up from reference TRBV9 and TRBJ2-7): DSGVTQTPKHLITATGQRVTLRCSPRSGDLSVYWYQQSLDQGLQFLIQYYNGEERAKGNILERFSAQQFPDLHSELNLSSLELGDSALYFCASSVDETGPYEQYFGPGTRLTVT.